The sequence of this TCR beta chain was determined in a study of CD8 T cells in ankylosing spondylitis. In this sample, this clonotype turned up a few times. Its antigen is undetermined. TCRdb passed the 5' RACE reads through MiXCR, listing each CDR3 protein once. The sample carries around 180,000 distinct CDR3 sequences, roughly 13% recorded once. From germline, CDR1 is MNHEY and CDR2 SMNVEV (reference sequence). With 5 bases removed from V and 11 bases from J, the gap between germline ends came to 16 bases. CDR3 length equals 13 residues. Study results and caveats: CD8+ by phenotype, disease-linked clones were relatively rare in peripheral blood. Seemingly characteristic of ankylosing spondylitis blood was a TCR beta motif consisting of eight highly homologous variants. Disease-linked clones reportedly showed significant enrichment in matched ankylosing spondylitis synovial fluid.

This receptor was identified in a female donor with ankylosing spondylitis or in good health (not recorded which). Source material: blood, either unsorted or a sorted T cell fraction (not recorded which). The chain carries TRBV27 and TRBJ2-1; D call uncertain. The CDR3 bases are TGTGCCAGCAGTCGTAAGGCTTCCAGGCAGCAGTTCTTC. Protein sequence: CASSRKASRQQFF.